Presented here are 32 T cell receptor beta chains from one specimen sequenced in a study of cytomegalovirus exposure and HLA in healthy donors. The method was immunoSEQ multiplex PCR; TCRdb's version includes in-frame clones alone and lacks a portion of them. The sample consists of about 74,000 clones, roughly 92% of them appearing once. Sequenced material: PBMCs. The receptors shown here come from a woman aged 18-29 years in good health and CMV-seropositive.

The chain joins TRBV30 to TRBJ1-5; TRBD1 aligns across 9 bases. CDR3 size: 16 residues. Germline values: CDR1 GTSNPN, CDR2 SVGIG (reference sequence). With 0 bases clipped from V and 4 bases from J, the junction kept 7 bases outside the gene matches. This chain's CDR3 is CAWSVAGTGSNQPQHF. The CDR3, as DNA: TGTGCCTGGAGTGTCGCCGGGACAGGGTCAAATCAGCCCCAGCATTTT.

This clone was detected once. The chain has TRBV29-1 and TRBJ2-7; a possible D gene is TRBD1 (5 bases). The CDR3 contains 16 residues. Germline values: CDR1 SQVTM, CDR2 ANQGSEA. Trimming pared 1 base from V and 4 bases from J, leaving 20 bases between. DNA for the CDR3: TGCAGCGTTGAAGCCCCAGGCCATGGGGCCCATTACGAGCAGTACTTC. Translation: CSVEAPGHGAHYEQYF.

The rearrangement uses TRBV29-1 and TRBJ1-4, with no clear D. V lost 6 bases, J lost 4 bases, and 6 bases lay in between. The CDR3 is 11 amino acids. Germline-derived CDR1 and CDR2 are SQVTM and ANQGSEA. The CDR3 DNA sequence: TGCAGCGTGCACAGTAATGAAAAACTGTTTTTT. Translation: CSVHSNEKLFF.

The DNA for the CDR3 is TGTGCCAGCAGTCCCCCTGAGCGCCGAGACACCGGGGAGCTGTTTTTT. Its protein product is CASSPPERRDTGELFF. The chain couples TRBV28 to TRBJ2-2; D gene ambiguous. Per germline, CDR1 MDHEN and CDR2 SYDVKM. The CDR3 spans 16 residues. Trimming took off 5 bases at V and 3 bases at J, with 16 bases between the two ends. The complete variable domain, with remaining parts taken from reference TRBV28 and TRBJ2-2, reads DVKVTQSSRYLVKRTGEKVFLECVQDMDHENMFWYRQDPGLGLRLIYFSYDVKMKEKGDIPEGYSVSREKKERFSLILESASTNQTSMYLCASSPPERRDTGELFFGEGSRLTVL.

This clone showed up just once. The rearrangement uses TRBV15 and TRBJ2-5, with a possible D match to TRBD2 (6 bases). CDR1 is LNHNV and CDR2 is YYDKDF in the germline V gene (reference sequence). V shed 3 bases and J shed 5 bases, with 16 bases lying between them. This CDR3 region has 15 residues. CDR3 nucleotide sequence: TGTGCCACCAGCAGCGCCGGGACTTCAGGGGAGACCCAGTACTTC. Protein product: CATSSAGTSGETQYF.

This sequence joins TRBV5-1 and TRBJ2-2; maybe TRBD1 (6 bases). This CDR3 spans 16 amino acids. CDR1 is SGHRS and CDR2 is YFSETQ in the germline V gene. V lost 0 bases and J lost 2, with 11 bases in between. Here the CDR3 reads CASSLGTASNTGELFF. The CDR3 DNA reads as TGCGCCAGCAGCTTGGGGACAGCATCAAACACCGGGGAGCTGTTTTTT.

The V and J genes are TRBV10-1 and TRBJ2-7; perhaps TRBD2 as D (6 bases). The CDR3 length is 13 residues. V lost 3 bases, J lost 6 bases, and 12 bases lay in between. Germline CDR1 is WNHNN and CDR2 is SYGVQD (reference sequence). The CDR3 sequence: CASSDRQGGEQYF. The CDR3 coding sequence is TGCGCCAGCAGTGATCGGCAGGGAGGCGAGCAGTACTTC.

The chain has TRBV19 and TRBJ2-2, with D possibly matching TRBD1 (7 bases). The germline CDR1 and CDR2 sequences are LNHDA and SQIVND (reference sequence). Trimming pared 3 bases from V and 2 bases from J, leaving 13 bases between. There are 16 residues in the CDR3. CDR3 loop: CASSMEGQINTGELFF. CDR3 sequence (DNA): TGTGCCAGTAGTATGGAGGGACAGATCAACACCGGGGAGCTGTTTTTT.

J is TRBJ2-7 and V is TRBV7-9; tentatively, D is TRBD2 (5 bases). CDR3 length: 16 amino acids. CDR1 is SEHNR, CDR2 FQNEAQ, per germline (reference sequence). Trimming cost V 5 bases and J 2 bases, with 19 bases left between them. The CDR3 DNA follows: TGTGCCAGCAGCCGGCCAGACGGGAAACTAACCTACGAGCAGTACTTC. Its translation is CASSRPDGKLTYEQYF. Complete variable domain (other parts from reference TRBV7-9 and TRBJ2-7): DTGVSQNPRHKITKRGQNVTFRCDPISEHNRLYWYRQTLGQGPEFLTYFQNEAQLEKSRLLSDRFSAERPKGSFSTLEIQRTEQGDSAMYLCASSRPDGKLTYEQYFGPGTRLTVT.

The V and J genes are TRBV5-1 and TRBJ2-7; perhaps TRBD1 as D (5 bases). The ends were cut back, 3 bases at V and 5 bases at J, with 12 bases in the middle. Germline CDR1 reads SGHRS; CDR2 reads YFSETQ. The CDR3 extends over 13 amino acids. The CDR3 DNA reads TGCGCCAGCAGCTCCAGGGTATCGGACGAGCAGTACTTC. Amino acid sequence: CASSSRVSDEQYF.

The chain carries TRBV12-5 and TRBJ2-7; 9 bases map to TRBD2. After removal of 6 bases from V and 3 bases from J, the junction contained 6 bases not matched to a gene. Germline values: CDR1 LGHNT, CDR2 FRNRAP. This CDR3 is 14 amino acids long. The CDR3: CASGAGSGSYEQYF. The CDR3 DNA reads as TGTGCTAGTGGCGCGGGTAGCGGGAGCTACGAGCAGTACTTC.

J is TRBJ2-3 and V is TRBV4-3; TRBD2 is a possible D gene (5 bases). The V end was cut by 1 base, the J end by 3 bases, with 11 bases between. This CDR3 comprises 15 residues. The V gene's germline CDR1 is LGHNA and CDR2 YSLEER. The CDR3 region has the DNA TGCGCCAGCAGCCAAGGGGTGAGGGTTACAGATACGCAGTATTTT. Its protein product is CASSQGVRVTDTQYF.

The chain combines TRBV9 with TRBJ2-2; 7 bases align to TRBD2. The V gene's germline CDR1 is SGDLS and CDR2 YYNGEE. Losses at the gene ends were 2 bases for V and 2 bases for J; bases not matched to a gene: 12. The CDR3 is made up of 18 amino acids. The CDR3 protein is CASSVTSGGWDNTGELFF. The CDR3 DNA reads as TGTGCCAGCAGCGTCACTTCGGGGGGTTGGGACAACACCGGGGAGCTGTTTTTT.

This rearrangement joins TRBV4-2 to TRBJ2-3, with D unclear. Trimming removed 3 bases at V and 2 bases at J, with 21 bases between. This CDR3 contains 18 residues. From germline, CDR1 is LGHNA and CDR2 YNFKEQ. The CDR3 DNA follows: TGTGCCAGCAGCCACCTCGTGACTTCGGAAGAATTCACAGATACGCAGTATTTT. It translates to CASSHLVTSEEFTDTQYF.

This clone showed up just a few times. V gene TRBV5-1 combines with J gene TRBJ2-1, with D maybe TRBD1 (5 bases). Germline CDR1 reads SGHRS; CDR2 reads YFSETQ. The CDR3 totals 15 residues. V lost 1 base, J lost 8 bases, and 16 bases lay in between. CDR3 DNA: TGCGCCAGCAGCTTGAGGGGTTCTAAAGTCGATGAGCAGTTCTTC. This translates into CASSLRGSKVDEQFF. The entire variable domain, with the rest obtained from reference TRBV5-1 and TRBJ2-1, is as follows: KAGVTQTPRYLIKTRGQQVTLSCSPISGHRSVSWYQQTPGQGLQFLFEYFSETQRNKGNFPGRFSGRQFSNSRSEMNVSTLELGDSALYLCASSLRGSKVDEQFFGPGTRLTVL.

V and J are TRBV4-2 and TRBJ2-5; 7 positions match TRBD2. The CDR3 length is 14 residues. Germline loops: CDR1 LGHNA, CDR2 YNFKEQ. The junction had 4 bases not matched to a gene; V was cut back by 1 base and J by 5 bases. The CDR3 bases are TGTGCCAGCAGCCAAGGGGGCGGGAGTGAGACCCAGTACTTC. This sequence encodes CASSQGGGSETQYF.

The chain recombines TRBV19 with TRBJ1-1; TRBD1 matches at 7 bases. CDR1 LNHDA and CDR2 SQIVND come from the germline V gene (reference sequence). The CDR3 has 14 amino acids. After removal of 5 bases from V and 4 bases from J, the junction contained 7 bases not matched to a gene. The CDR3 DNA sequence: TGTGCCAGTAGTTTGACAGGGTTGGGCACTGAAGCTTTCTTT. Translation: CASSLTGLGTEAFF.

The V and J genes are TRBV5-6 and TRBJ2-7; D not resolved. Looked up from germline, CDR1 is SGHDT and CDR2 is YYEEEE. The V end lost 1 base, the J end lost 1 base, and 3 bases lay between the germline ends. CDR3 length: 12 residues. The CDR3 DNA sequence: TGTGCCAGCAGCTTGACTTCCTACGAGCAGTACTTC. It yields the protein CASSLTSYEQYF. The variable domain in full, with the rest retrieved from reference TRBV5-6 and TRBJ2-7, is DAGVTQSPTHLIKTRGQQVTLRCSPKSGHDTVSWYQQALGQGPQFIFQYYEEEERQRGNFPDRFSGHQFPNYSSELNVNALLLGDSALYLCASSLTSYEQYFGPGTRLTVT.

In this sample, this clone turned up once. The rearrangement links TRBV7-3 to TRBJ2-7, with 8 bases aligning to TRBD2. This CDR3 has 15 residues. The V segment lost 5 bases and the J segment 2 bases; nucleotides outside the gene matches: 8. Germline CDR1 and CDR2: SGHTA and FQGTGA. The CDR3 nucleotides are TGTGCCAGCAGCGCTACTAGCGGTACCGCCTACGAGCAGTACTTC. Translation: CASSATSGTAYEQYF.

The chain joins TRBV7-8 to TRBJ1-2, with a weak D call TRBD1 (6 bases). The germline V gene encodes CDR1 SGHVS and CDR2 FQNEAQ. V lost 0 bases and J lost 3, with 14 bases in between. CDR3 size: 16 residues. For the CDR3, the DNA is TGTGCCAGCAGCTTAGCGATGGGGGCAGTTGACTATGGCTACACCTTC. Protein: CASSLAMGAVDYGYTF. Full variable domain (remainder filled in from reference TRBV7-8 and TRBJ1-2): GAGVSQSPRYKVAKRGQDVALRCDPISGHVSLFWYQQALGQGPEFLTYFQNEAQLDKSGLPSDRFFAERPEGSVSTLKIQRTQQEDSAVYLCASSLAMGAVDYGYTFGSGTRLTVV.

This rearrangement joins TRBV6-1 to TRBJ1-2; 7 bases align to TRBD1. Germline CDR1 is MNHNS and CDR2 is SASEGT. CDR3 size: 15 residues. V lost 0 bases, J lost 8 bases, and 9 bases stayed unmatched. The CDR3, as DNA: TGTGCCAGCAGTGAAGCAGGGGGCGTGAAAACGGGCTACACCTTC. This sequence encodes CASSEAGGVKTGYTF.

The rearrangement uses TRBV27 and TRBJ2-7; D might be TRBD1 (6 bases). This CDR3 spans 14 amino acids. Trimming stripped 2 bases from V and 2 bases from J, with 10 bases between. Germline values: CDR1 MNHEY, CDR2 SMNVEV (reference sequence). CDR3 amino acids: CASSLGGPTYEQYF. As DNA, the CDR3 is TGTGCCAGCAGTTTAGGGGGCCCCACCTACGAGCAGTACTTC.

The chain combines TRBV30 with TRBJ2-7, with 8 bases fitting TRBD1. Germline values: CDR1 GTSNPN, CDR2 SVGIG (reference sequence). The CDR3 is made up of 14 amino acids. Trimming removed 5 bases from V and 2 bases from J; junction bases left unmatched: 8. The DNA of the CDR3 is TGTGCCTGGCAAAACCGGGACAGGCCCTACGAGCAGTACTTC. Its protein is CAWQNRDRPYEQYF.

This chain connects TRBV4-1 to TRBJ2-1, with D hard to call. The CDR3 covers 15 residues. The germline CDR1 and CDR2 sequences are MGHRA and YSYEKL. Trimming removed 0 bases at V and 5 bases at J, with 11 bases between. CDR3 protein: CASSQEGRGHNEQFF. The CDR3 region has the DNA TGCGCCAGCAGCCAAGAAGGTAGAGGCCACAATGAGCAGTTCTTC.

The chain couples TRBV18 to TRBJ2-3, with TRBD1 identical over 9 bases. V shed 4 bases and J 4 bases; nucleotides not matched to a gene: 9. Germline lookup yields CDR1 KGHSH and CDR2 LQKENI. CDR3 length: 16 amino acids. The CDR3 spells CASSLQGQGISDTQYF. The CDR3 DNA follows: TGTGCCAGCTCACTTCAGGGACAGGGTATCTCAGATACGCAGTATTTT. Full variable domain (remainder filled in from reference TRBV18 and TRBJ2-3): NAGVMQNPRHLVRRRGQEARLRCSPMKGHSHVYWYRQLPEEGLKFMVYLQKENIIDESGMPKERFSAEFPKEGPSILRIQQVVRGDSAAYFCASSLQGQGISDTQYFGPGTRLTVL.

V and J are TRBV18 and TRBJ2-1, with D perhaps matching TRBD2 (6 bases). With 6 bases removed from V and 3 bases from J, the gap between germline ends came to 18 bases. The V gene's germline CDR1 is KGHSH and CDR2 LQKENI. The CDR3 covers 16 residues. The CDR3 loop is CASSISGLTIYNEQFF. The CDR3 DNA sequence: TGTGCCAGCTCCATTAGCGGACTCACTATCTACAATGAGCAGTTCTTC.

The chain combines TRBV28 with TRBJ2-3; D gene uncertain. The CDR3 has 12 amino acids. Germline V gives CDR1 MDHEN, CDR2 SYDVKM. Trimming took off 8 bases at V and 1 base at J, with 7 bases between the two ends. The CDR3 DNA follows: TGTGCCAGCGAGAGCGGCACAGATACGCAGTATTTT. Translation gives CASESGTDTQYF.

In its sample, this clone was seen a few times. This chain uses TRBV5-1 with TRBJ2-7, with D unclear. The CDR3 has 14 amino acids. V lost 0 bases and J 3 bases, leaving 10 bases between the germline ends. Germline assignment: CDR1 SGHRS and CDR2 YFSETQ. CDR3 region: CASSLAPQNYEQYF. The CDR3, as DNA: TGCGCCAGCAGCTTGGCCCCACAGAACTACGAGCAGTACTTC.

The CDR3 sequence is CATATDLTWNNEQFF. The CDR3 DNA reads as TGTGCCACCGCGACTGACTTGACTTGGAACAATGAGCAGTTCTTC. V is TRBV6-1 and J is TRBJ2-1, with D hard to call. Germline-derived CDR1 and CDR2 are MNHNS and SASEGT. The CDR3 runs to 15 residues. V was pared by 10 bases and J by 5 bases, with 21 bases between.

The chain recombines TRBV5-1 with TRBJ1-1, with TRBD1 as a possible D gene (6 bases). V lost 0 bases to trimming and J lost 1 base, with 13 bases between them. CDR1 SGHRS and CDR2 YFSETQ come from the germline V gene. The CDR3 runs to 16 residues. In nucleotides, the CDR3 is TGCGCCAGCAGCTTGGCCCACAGGGAGGGGAACACTGAAGCTTTCTTT. It codes for CASSLAHREGNTEAFF.

V and J are TRBV11-3 and TRBJ1-2; 8 bases are a match to TRBD1. This CDR3 comprises 16 residues. Germline CDR1 SGHNT, CDR2 YENEEA. Trimming cost V 6 bases and J 1 base; bases outside gene matches: 10. The CDR3 region is CASSHRQGRHNYGYTF. The CDR3 coding sequence is TGTGCCAGCAGTCATAGACAGGGGAGACATAACTATGGCTACACCTTC. Based on the CDR3 plus reference TRBV11-3 and TRBJ1-2, the full variable domain is EAGVVQSPRYKIIEKKQPVAFWCNPISGHNTLYWYLQNLGQGPELLIRYENEEAVDDSQLPKDRFSAERLKGVDSTLKIQPAELGDSAVYLCASSHRQGRHNYGYTFGSGTRLTVV.

V is TRBV6-4 and J is TRBJ2-2; TRBD2 matches 11 bases. The length of the CDR3 is 14 residues. Unmatched junction bases numbered 0, after V lost 5 bases and J lost 4 bases. CDR1 is MRHNA, CDR2 SNTAGT, per germline. The CDR3 loop reads CASSTSGSTGELFF. The CDR3 region has the DNA TGTGCCAGCAGTACTAGCGGGAGCACCGGGGAGCTGTTTTTT.